This note documents a single T cell receptor (beta chain) sequence. What it recognizes is unknown. This CDR3 has 14 amino acids. The germline CDR1 and CDR2 sequences are MDHEN and SYDVKM. V lost 3 bases, J lost 10 bases, and 4 bases stayed unmatched. Sequenced by immunoSEQ multiplex PCR; TCRdb stores in-frame clones only, minus some. The sample yields 25,000 to 30,000 clones, around 80% seen once. These data belong to a study of STAT5B mutations in CD4+ large granular lymphocyte leukemia. Study-wide results and limits: No patients shared main leukemic clonotypes, though roughly 27% appeared at low frequency elsewhere. Without putative leukemic clones, patient CD4-sorted repertoires remained more clonal than healthy CD4+ repertoires. Top patient clones used TRBV06 genes more often: 8/27 versus 2/35 in controls.

The chain is built from TRBV28 and TRBJ1-6; TRBD1 agrees at 9 bases. The sequenced sample consisted of CD4+ T cells from blood buffy coats. This sequence was found in a human donor in good health. The CDR3 region is CASSLRQGDSPLHF. CDR3 bases: TGTGCCAGCAGTTTGCGACAGGGGGACTCACCCCTCCACTTT.